This TCR beta chain was documented in a study of T cell repertoires in cytomegalovirus infection. Study-wide results and limits: Dominating the ex vivo response were TCR beta clonotypes that were CMV-specific and HLA-C-restricted.

This clonotype was recorded a few times. Its antigen remains unknown. The CDR3 is 18 amino acids. V was trimmed by 6 bases and J by 7 bases, leaving 27 bases between them. Germline lookup yields CDR1 SEHNR and CDR2 FQNEAQ (reference sequence). In TCRdb, the reads were re-called with MiXCR into one record per CDR3 protein. Seen here are under 800,000 distinct CDR3 sequences, around 24% observed once, and the top ten hold 7% to 9%. The sequencing sample was made of CD8+ T cells from PBMCs. The chain combines TRBV7-9 with TRBJ2-2, with D perhaps TRBD1 or TRBD2 (5 bases each). This receptor was obtained from a human donor in good health (CMV status not recorded). Some clones in this sample may be carry-over from other donors' samples. The chain's CDR3 is CASRNRRRDRDLGGELFF. CDR3 DNA: TGTGCCAGCAGGAATCGACGCCGGGACCGGGATTTGGGCGGGGAGCTGTTTTTT.